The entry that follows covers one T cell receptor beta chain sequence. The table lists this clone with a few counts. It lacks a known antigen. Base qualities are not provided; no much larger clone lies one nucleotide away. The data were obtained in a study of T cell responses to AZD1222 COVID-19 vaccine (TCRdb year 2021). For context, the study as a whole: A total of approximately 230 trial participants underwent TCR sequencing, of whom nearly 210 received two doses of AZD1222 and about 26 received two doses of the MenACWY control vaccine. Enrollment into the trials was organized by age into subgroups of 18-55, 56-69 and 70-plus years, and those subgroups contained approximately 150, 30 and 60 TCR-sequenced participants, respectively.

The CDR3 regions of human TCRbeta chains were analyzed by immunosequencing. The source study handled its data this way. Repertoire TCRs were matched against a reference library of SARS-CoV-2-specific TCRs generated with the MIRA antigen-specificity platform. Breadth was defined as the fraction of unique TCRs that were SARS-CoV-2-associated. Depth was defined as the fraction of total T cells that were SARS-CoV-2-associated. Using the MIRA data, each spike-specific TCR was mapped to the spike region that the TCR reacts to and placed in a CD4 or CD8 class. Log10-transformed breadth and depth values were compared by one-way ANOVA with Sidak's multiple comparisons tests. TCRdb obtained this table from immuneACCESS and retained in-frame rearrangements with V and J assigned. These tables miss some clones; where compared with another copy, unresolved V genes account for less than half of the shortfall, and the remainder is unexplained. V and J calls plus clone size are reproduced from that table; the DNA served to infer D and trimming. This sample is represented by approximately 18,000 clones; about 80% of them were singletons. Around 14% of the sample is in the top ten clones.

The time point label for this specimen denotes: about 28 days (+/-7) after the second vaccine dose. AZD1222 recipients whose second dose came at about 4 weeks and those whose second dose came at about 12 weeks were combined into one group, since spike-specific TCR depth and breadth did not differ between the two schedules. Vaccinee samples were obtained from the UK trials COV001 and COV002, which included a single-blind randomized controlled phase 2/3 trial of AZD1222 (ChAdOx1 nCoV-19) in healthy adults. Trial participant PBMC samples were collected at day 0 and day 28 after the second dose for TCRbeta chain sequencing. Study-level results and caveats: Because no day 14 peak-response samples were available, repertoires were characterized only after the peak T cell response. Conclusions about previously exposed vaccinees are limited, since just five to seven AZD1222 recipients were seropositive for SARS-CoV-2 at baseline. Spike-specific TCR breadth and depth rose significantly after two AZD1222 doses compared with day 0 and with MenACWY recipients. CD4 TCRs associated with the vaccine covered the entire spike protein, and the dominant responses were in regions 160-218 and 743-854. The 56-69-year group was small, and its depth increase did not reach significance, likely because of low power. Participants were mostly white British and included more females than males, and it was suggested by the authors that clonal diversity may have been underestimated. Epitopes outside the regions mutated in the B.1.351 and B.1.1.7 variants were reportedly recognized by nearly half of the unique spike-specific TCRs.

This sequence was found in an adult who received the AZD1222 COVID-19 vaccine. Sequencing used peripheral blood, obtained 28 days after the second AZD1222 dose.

The CDR3 protein: CATRGDRTYNEQFF. The base sequence is TGTGCCACCAGGGGGGACAGGACCTACAATGAGCAGTTCTTC. This chain joins TRBV24-1 to TRBJ2-1, and TRBD1 matches 8 of the central bases. Trimming accounts for 7 bases at V and 2 bases at J, while the number of junction bases matched to no gene is 3. The CDR3 sequence holds 14 residues, the cysteine and phenylalanine included. The DNA shown is the 42-base CDR3, in frame from base 1. As encoded in the germline V gene, CDR1 is KGHDR while CDR2 is SFDVKD.